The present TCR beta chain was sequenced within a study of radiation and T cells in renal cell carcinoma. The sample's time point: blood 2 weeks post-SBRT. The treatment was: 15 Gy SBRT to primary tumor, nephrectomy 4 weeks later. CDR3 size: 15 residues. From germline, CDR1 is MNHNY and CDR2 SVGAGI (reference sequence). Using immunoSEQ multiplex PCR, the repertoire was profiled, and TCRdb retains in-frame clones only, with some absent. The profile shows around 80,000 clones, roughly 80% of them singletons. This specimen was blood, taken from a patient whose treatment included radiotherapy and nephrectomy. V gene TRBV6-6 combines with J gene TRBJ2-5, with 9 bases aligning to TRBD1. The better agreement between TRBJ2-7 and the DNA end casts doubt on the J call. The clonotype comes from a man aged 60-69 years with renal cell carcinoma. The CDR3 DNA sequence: TGTGCCAGCAGTGGAAACAGGGGGCGAATTGACGAGCAGTACTTC. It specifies CASSGNRGRIDEQYF.